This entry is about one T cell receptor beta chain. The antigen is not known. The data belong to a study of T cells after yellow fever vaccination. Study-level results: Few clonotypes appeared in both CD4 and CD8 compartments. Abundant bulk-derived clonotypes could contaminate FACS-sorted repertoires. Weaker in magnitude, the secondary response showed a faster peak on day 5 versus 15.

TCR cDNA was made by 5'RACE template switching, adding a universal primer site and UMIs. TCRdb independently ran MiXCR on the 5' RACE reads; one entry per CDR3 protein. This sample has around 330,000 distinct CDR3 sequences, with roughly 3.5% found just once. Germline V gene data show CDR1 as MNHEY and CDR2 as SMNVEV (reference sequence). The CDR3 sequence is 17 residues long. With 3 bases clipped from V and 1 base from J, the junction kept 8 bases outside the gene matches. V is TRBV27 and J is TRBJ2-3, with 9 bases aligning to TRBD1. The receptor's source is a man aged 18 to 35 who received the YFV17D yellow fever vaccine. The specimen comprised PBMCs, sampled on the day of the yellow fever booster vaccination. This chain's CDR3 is CASSFLFRDRGTDTQYF. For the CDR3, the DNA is TGTGCCAGCAGTTTTTTATTTAGGGACAGGGGCACAGATACGCAGTATTTT.